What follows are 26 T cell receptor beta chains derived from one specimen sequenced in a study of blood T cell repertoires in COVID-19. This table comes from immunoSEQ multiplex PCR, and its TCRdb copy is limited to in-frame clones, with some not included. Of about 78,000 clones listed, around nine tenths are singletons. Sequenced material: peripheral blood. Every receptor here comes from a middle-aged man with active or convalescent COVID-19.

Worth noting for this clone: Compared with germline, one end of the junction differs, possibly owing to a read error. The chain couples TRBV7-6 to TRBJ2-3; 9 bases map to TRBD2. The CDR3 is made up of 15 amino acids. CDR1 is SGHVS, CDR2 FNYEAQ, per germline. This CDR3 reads CASCLAGGGGHTQYF. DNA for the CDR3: TGTGCCAGCTGCTTAGCGGGCGGGGGGGGACATACGCAGTATTTT.

Here the CDR3 reads CASSAREGQPQHF. The CDR3 DNA follows: TGTGCCAGCAGCGCCCGGGAGGGACAGCCCCAGCATTTT. The rearrangement joins TRBV6-4 to TRBJ1-5; no definite D call. Trimming took off 6 bases at V and 7 bases at J, with 13 bases between the two ends. Per the germline V gene, CDR1 is MRHNA and CDR2 is SNTAGT. The CDR3 contains 13 residues.

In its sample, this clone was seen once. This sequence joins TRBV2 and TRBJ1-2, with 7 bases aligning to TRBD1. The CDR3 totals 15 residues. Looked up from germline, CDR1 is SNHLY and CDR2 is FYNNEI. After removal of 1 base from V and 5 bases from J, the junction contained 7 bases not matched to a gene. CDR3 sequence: CASSEGETGRYGYTF. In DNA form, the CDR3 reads TGTGCCAGCAGTGAAGGAGAGACAGGGAGATATGGCTACACCTTC.

The CDR3 coding sequence is TGTGCCAGCAGTGACCCCAATACAGGGCCAGATACGCAGTATTTT. Translating gives CASSDPNTGPDTQYF. This rearrangement joins TRBV6-1 to TRBJ2-3, with a possible D match to TRBD1 (6 bases). V shed 3 bases and J shed 4 bases, with 14 bases lying between them. From germline, CDR1 is MNHNS and CDR2 SASEGT. The CDR3 is made up of 15 amino acids.

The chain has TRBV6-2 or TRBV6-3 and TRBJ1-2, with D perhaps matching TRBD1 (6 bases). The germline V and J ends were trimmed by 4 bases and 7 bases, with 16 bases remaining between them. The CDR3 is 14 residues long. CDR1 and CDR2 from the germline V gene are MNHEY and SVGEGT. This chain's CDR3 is CASSSGQHAGGYTF. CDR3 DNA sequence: TGTGCCAGCAGTTCAGGACAGCATGCTGGTGGCTACACCTTC.

CDR3 in amino acids: CASSYDRGEQYF. In DNA form, the CDR3 reads TGTGCCAGCAGTTATGACAGGGGCGAGCAGTACTTC. The V gene is TRBV12-3 or TRBV12-4, the J gene TRBJ2-7, with TRBD1 matching over 8 bases. The CDR3 is made up of 12 amino acids. J gave up 6 bases and V 4 bases, and 2 bases lay outside the gene matches.

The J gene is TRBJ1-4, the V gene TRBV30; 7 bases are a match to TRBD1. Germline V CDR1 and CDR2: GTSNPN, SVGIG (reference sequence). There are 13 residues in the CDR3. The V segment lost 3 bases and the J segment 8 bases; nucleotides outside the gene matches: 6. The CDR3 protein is CAWRGQQGEKLFF. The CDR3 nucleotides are TGTGCCTGGAGGGGGCAACAGGGGGAAAAACTGTTTTTT.

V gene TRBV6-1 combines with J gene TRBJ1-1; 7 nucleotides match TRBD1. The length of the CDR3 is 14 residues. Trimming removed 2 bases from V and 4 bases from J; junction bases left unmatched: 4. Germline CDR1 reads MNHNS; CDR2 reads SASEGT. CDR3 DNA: TGTGCCAGCAGTGAAAGGGGGCAAGGCACTGAAGCTTTCTTT. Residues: CASSERGQGTEAFF.

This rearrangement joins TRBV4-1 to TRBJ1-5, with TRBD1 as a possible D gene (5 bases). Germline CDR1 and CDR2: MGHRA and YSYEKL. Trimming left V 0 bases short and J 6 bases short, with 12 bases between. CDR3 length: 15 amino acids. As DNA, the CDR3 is TGCGCCAGCAGCCAAGATCCTTCCCAGGGTCAGCCCCAGCATTTT. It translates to CASSQDPSQGQPQHF.

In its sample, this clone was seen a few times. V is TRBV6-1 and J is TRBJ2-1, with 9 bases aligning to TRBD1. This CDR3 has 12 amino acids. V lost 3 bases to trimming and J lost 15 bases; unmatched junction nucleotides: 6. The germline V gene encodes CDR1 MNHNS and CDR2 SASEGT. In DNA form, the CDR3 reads TGTGCCAGCAGTGAGCCACCGGGACAGGGGTTCTTC. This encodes CASSEPPGQGFF.

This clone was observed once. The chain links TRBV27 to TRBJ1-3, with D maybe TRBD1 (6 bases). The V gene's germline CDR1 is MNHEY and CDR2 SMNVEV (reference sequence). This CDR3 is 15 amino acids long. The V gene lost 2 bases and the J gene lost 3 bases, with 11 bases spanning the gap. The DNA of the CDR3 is TGTGCCAGCAGTTTACGGGCAGGGGTTGGAAACACCATATATTTT. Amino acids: CASSLRAGVGNTIYF.

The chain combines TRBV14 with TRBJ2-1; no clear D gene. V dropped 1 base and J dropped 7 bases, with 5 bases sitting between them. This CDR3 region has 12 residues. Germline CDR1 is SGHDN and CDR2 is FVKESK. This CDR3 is CASSQAQNEQFF. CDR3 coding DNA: TGTGCCAGCAGCCAAGCACAAAATGAGCAGTTCTTC.

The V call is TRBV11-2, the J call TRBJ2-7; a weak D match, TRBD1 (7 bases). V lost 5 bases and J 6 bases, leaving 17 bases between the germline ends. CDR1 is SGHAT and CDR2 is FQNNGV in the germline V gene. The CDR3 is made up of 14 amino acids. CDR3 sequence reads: CASSLRQGGGEQYF. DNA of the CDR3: TGTGCCAGCAGCCTGCGACAGGGAGGAGGCGAGCAGTACTTC.

The CDR3 reads CASSLSGTGSTDTQYF. CDR3 DNA sequence: TGTGCCAGCAGCTTGTCCGGGACAGGGAGCACAGATACGCAGTATTTT. The gene calls are TRBV7-9 and TRBJ2-3; 9 nucleotides agree with TRBD1. The CDR3 contains 16 residues. The V gene end was trimmed by 3 bases and the J gene end by 0 bases; junction bases not matched to a gene: 4. CDR1 and CDR2 from the germline V gene are SEHNR and FQNEAQ (reference sequence).

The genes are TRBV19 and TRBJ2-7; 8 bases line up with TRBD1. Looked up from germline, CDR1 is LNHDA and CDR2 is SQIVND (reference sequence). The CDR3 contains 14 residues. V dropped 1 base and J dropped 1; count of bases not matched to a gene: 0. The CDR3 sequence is CASSIGQGSYEQYF. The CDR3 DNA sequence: TGTGCCAGTAGTATAGGACAGGGGTCCTACGAGCAGTACTTC. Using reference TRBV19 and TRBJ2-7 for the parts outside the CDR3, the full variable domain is DGGITQSPKYLFRKEGQNVTLSCEQNLNHDAMYWYRQDPGQGLRLIYYSQIVNDFQKGDIAEGYSVSREKKESFPLTVTSAQKNPTAFYLCASSIGQGSYEQYFGPGTRLTVT.

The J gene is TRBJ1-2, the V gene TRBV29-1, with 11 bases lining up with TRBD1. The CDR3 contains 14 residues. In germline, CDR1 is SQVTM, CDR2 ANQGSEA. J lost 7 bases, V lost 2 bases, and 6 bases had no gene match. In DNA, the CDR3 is TGCAGCGTTGAAATTGGACAGGGGGCGCGTGGCTACACCTTC. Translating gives CSVEIGQGARGYTF.

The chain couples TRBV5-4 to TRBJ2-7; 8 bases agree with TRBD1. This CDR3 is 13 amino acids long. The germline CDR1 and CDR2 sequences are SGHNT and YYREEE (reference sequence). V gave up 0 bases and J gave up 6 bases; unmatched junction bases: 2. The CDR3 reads CASSLAQGVEQYV. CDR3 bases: TGTGCCAGCAGCTTGGCACAGGGGGTCGAGCAGTACGTC.

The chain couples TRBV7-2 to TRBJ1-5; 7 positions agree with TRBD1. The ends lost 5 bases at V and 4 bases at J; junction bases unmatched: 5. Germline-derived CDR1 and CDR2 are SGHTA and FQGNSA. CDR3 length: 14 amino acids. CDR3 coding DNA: TGTGCCAGCAGCCCGACAGGGCCTAATCAGCCCCAGCATTTT. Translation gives CASSPTGPNQPQHF.

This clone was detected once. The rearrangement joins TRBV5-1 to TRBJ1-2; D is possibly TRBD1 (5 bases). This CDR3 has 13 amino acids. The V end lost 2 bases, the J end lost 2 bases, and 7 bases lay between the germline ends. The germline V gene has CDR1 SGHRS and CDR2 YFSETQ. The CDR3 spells CASSLQENYGYTF. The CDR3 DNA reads TGCGCCAGCAGCTTACAGGAAAACTATGGCTACACCTTC.

CDR3 nucleotide sequence: TGTGCCAGCAGTTTCCGGGACAGTGGAGATACGCAGTATTTT. Translation gives CASSFRDSGDTQYF. The chain joins TRBV6-5 to TRBJ2-3, with TRBD1 matching 7 bases. This CDR3 region has 14 residues. V shed 4 bases and J 5 bases; nucleotides not matched to a gene: 6. Germline assignment: CDR1 MNHEY and CDR2 SVGAGI.

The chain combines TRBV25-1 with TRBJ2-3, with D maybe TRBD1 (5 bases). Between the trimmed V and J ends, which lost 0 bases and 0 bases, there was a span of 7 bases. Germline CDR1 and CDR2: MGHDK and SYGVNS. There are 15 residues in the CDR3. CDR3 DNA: TGTGCCAGCAGTGAATATTGGGGCAGCACAGATACGCAGTATTTT. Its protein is CASSEYWGSTDTQYF.

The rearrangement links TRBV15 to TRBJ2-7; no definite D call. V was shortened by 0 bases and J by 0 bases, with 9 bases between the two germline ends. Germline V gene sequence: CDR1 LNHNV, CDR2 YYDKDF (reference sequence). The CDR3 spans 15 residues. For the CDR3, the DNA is TGTGCCACCAGCAGAGATTGGCAATTCTCCTACGAGCAGTACTTC. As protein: CATSRDWQFSYEQYF. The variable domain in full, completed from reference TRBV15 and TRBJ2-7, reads DAMVIQNPRYQVTQFGKPVTLSCSQTLNHNVMYWYQQKSSQAPKLLFHYYDKDFNNEADTPDNFQSRRPNTSFCFLDIRSPGLGDTAMYLCATSRDWQFSYEQYFGPGTRLTVT.

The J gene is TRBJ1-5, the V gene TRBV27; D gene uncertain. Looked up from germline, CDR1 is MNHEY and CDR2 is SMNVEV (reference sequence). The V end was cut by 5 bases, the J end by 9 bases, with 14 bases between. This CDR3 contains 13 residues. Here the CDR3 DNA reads TGTGCCAGCAGTCTACGACCCGGGATGCCCCAGCATTTT. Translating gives CASSLRPGMPQHF.

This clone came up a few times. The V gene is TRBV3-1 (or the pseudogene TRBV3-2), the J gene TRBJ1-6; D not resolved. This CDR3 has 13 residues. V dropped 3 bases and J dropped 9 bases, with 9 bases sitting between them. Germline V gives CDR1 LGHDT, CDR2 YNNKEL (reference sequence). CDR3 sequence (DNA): TGTGCCAGCAGCCAGTCTACGGGTTCACCCCTCCACTTT. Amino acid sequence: CASSQSTGSPLHF.

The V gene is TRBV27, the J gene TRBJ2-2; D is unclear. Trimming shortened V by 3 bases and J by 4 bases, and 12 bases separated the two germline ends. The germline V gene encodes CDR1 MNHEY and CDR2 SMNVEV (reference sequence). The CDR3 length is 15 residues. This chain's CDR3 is CASSFREEPTGELFF. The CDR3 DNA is TGTGCCAGCAGTTTTCGTGAGGAACCCACCGGGGAGCTGTTTTTT.

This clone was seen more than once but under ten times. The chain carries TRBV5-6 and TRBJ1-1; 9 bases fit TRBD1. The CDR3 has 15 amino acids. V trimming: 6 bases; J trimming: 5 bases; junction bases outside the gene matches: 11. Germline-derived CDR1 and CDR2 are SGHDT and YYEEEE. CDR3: CASTADPGQGTEAFF. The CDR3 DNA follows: TGTGCCAGCACCGCCGATCCGGGACAGGGAACTGAAGCTTTCTTT.